The entry that follows covers one T cell receptor beta chain sequence. This entry comes from a study of beta chain features in type 1 diabetes. The germline V and J ends were trimmed by 3 bases and 12 bases, with 15 bases remaining between them. CDR1 is WNHNN and CDR2 is SYGVQD in the germline V gene (reference sequence). CDR3 length equals 13 residues. Investigators reverse transcribed all isolated RNA, so they sequenced expressed TCRB transcripts. The method was immunoSEQ multiplex PCR; TCRdb's version includes in-frame clones alone and lacks a portion of them. The data show nearly 250,000 clones, around 68% seen once.

This TCR derives from a man aged 25 to 45 in good health. V usage is TRBV10-1 and J usage is TRBJ2-1, with D unclear. Sequences were obtained from naive CD4+ T cells from blood. Written as DNA, the CDR3 is TGCGCCAGCAGTGAATCCGCGTTTGCTTGGCAGTTCTTC. Translating it yields CASSESAFAWQFF.